This note documents a single T cell receptor beta chain sequence. The entry originates in a study of blood T cell repertoires in COVID-19. The overall study: The cDNA or gDNA used as material had been derived from T cells, B-cell-depleted T cells, or PBMCs.

In the source study's methods: Amplified reference gene primers provided the basis for estimating nucleated cell counts. TCRdb's table, derived via immunoSEQ multiplex PCR, lists solely in-frame clones and lacks some. D and trimming were read from the DNA, whereas the V and J calls and clone size are those reported in that table. The sample contains about 180,000 clones, about 87% of which appear only once. This receptor was obtained from a woman aged 45-60 years with acute or convalescent COVID-19. The sample consisted of peripheral blood.

The CDR3 DNA is TGTGCCAGTAGTATGATTCCCGACAGGGACTATGGCTACACCTTC. Translation: CASSMIPDRDYGYTF. The rearrangement joins TRBV19 to TRBJ1-2; 7 bases align to TRBD1. The ends lost 3 bases at V and 3 bases at J; junction bases unmatched: 7. CDR3 length: 15 amino acids. The germline gives CDR1 LNHDA, CDR2 SQIVND (reference sequence). The variable domain in full, with the rest retrieved from reference TRBV19 and TRBJ1-2, is DGGITQSPKYLFRKEGQNVTLSCEQNLNHDAMYWYRQDPGQGLRLIYYSQIVNDFQKGDIAEGYSVSREKKESFPLTVTSAQKNPTAFYLCASSMIPDRDYGYTFGSGTRLTVV.